This T cell receptor beta chain is drawn from a study of a mutant IDH1 vaccine in newly diagnosed glioma (dated by TCRdb to 2020 to 2023). With respect to the entire study: Vaccination started 4-6 weeks after radiotherapy alone, or was given together with temozolomide cycles in the groups whose treatment included chemotherapy. Of the approximately 35 treated patients, about 62% were male and about 38% were female, and the mean age was approximately 41 years. Before enrollment, patients had received standard therapy of radiotherapy alone, temozolomide alone, or radiochemotherapy with temozolomide; most received the combination. Visit V12 was the week-35 safety follow-up and visit V13 was the week-47 end of study. Six visits were used for peripheral blood collection: V03 (baseline), V05, V07, V10, V12 and V13. Longitudinal TCRB deep sequencing was performed for roughly 25 treated patients wherever samples were available for exploratory analyses.

The germline V gene specifies SGHRS as CDR1 and YFSETQ as CDR2. There are 12 amino acids in the CDR3, from cysteine to phenylalanine inclusive. The entry retains the CDR3 DNA only, 36 bases that are in frame from base 1. Between the V and J ends, shortened by 5 bases and 9 bases respectively, the junction contains 12 bases. Receptors were amplified or captured by the immunoSEQ multiplex PCR assay. Rearranged TCR beta chain sequences were amplified using the hsTCRB Kit according to the manufacturer's protocol. Sequencing of TCRB libraries was carried out on an Illumina MiSeq. The authors' analysis ran thus. The kit vendor's proprietary platform handled demultiplexing, trimming and gene mapping. What TCRdb holds here is the immuneACCESS table cut down to in-frame rearrangements. Part of the clones is not present; checked against another copy, under half of the missing clones reflect an unresolved V gene, and the others are unexplained. V, J and clone size reflect that table, while D and trimming were determined from the DNA. For this sample the table gives under 60,000 clones, of which over 60% were detected only once. In total, the top ten clones hold less than 15% of the sample.

The time point label, read with the paper, signifies: week 35, safety follow-up. Each vaccine dose was 300 ug of a 20-mer mutant IDH1 peptide in Montanide, given subcutaneously with topical imiquimod. Patients were given eight vaccinations, in weeks 1, 3, 5, 7, 11, 15, 19 and 23, which matched visits V03 through V10. Newly diagnosed WHO grade 3 or 4 IDH1-mutant astrocytomas showing loss of nuclear ATRX were present in the donors. The samples were drawn from NOA16, a multicentre, single-arm, open-label phase I trial in Germany that tested a mutant IDH1 peptide vaccine in humans for the first time. Genomic DNA for TCRB sequencing was extracted from EDTA blood using the DNeasy Blood and Tissue Kit. Remarks on this clone: Its antigen has not been determined. Per-base quality was not reported, and no clone a single base away is much larger than it.

Overall study results and their limits: PBMC samples for TCRB deep sequencing were selected based on availability. Changes in the top peripheral T cell clonotypes picked up by TCRB sequencing did not appear to be linked to pseudoprogression. The authors noted that analyses of patient blood samples could not be reproduced because of sample limitations. Across multiple MHC alleles, vaccine-induced immune responses were seen in around 93% of patients.

This TCR came from a man aged 40-49 years with glioma. The rearranged chain carries TRBV5-1 and TRBJ2-1, and TRBD2 may be the D gene, going by 6 matching bases. The starting material was PBMCs, obtained from a glioma patient whose treatment included an IDH1 peptide vaccine. DNA sequence: TGCGCCAGCAGGCGTGAGGGAGGTGAGCAGTTCTTC. Translated, this is CASRREGGEQFF.